This section outlines one T cell receptor beta chain sequence together with its context. This receptor's antigen is unknown. Base quality data are lacking; no much larger clone is found one base away. This sample stems from a study of blood T cell repertoires in COVID-19 (TCRdb year 2020). Regarding the research as a whole: The collaborator samples originated in the United States, Italy and Spain and spanned the acute and convalescent phases of COVID-19. The material from the prospective study consisted of cDNA or gDNA derived from T cells, B-cell-depleted T cells, or PBMCs. Subjects who had been exposed to COVID-19, were actively infected with it, or had recovered from it provided the deeply sampled blood TCRbeta repertoires that made up the dataset. The repertoires were made available in a free public database intended to serve as a resource for research on the immune response to SARS-CoV-2. Samples were obtained from the ongoing ImmuneRACE study (first 160 participants) and from about 1,300 subjects provided by 6 global collaborators. A de-identified subject ID, COVID-19 status, age in years and sex were almost always included in the sample metadata. Where available, HLA class I and class II types were obtained from metadata supplied by the sample provider rather than from assay-based typing.

The full study reports these points: How much clinical and demographic metadata was included differed by source and by participant, and the metadata was provided uncurated.

Each collaborating institution followed its own protocols to collect whole blood in K2EDTA tubes. For TCRbeta analysis, collaborators shipped samples as frozen whole blood, isolated PBMCs, or DNA extracted from either of those sample types. From the cysteine through the phenylalanine, the CDR3 covers 16 amino acids. Of the read, only the CDR3 DNA is kept; its 48 bases are in frame from base 1. Between the V and J ends, shortened by 0 bases and 6 bases respectively, the junction contains 18 bases. Taken from the germline V gene, the CDR1 and CDR2 loops are SGHNT and YENEEA. TCRbeta CDR3 regions were amplified from genomic DNA using the immunoSEQ Assay, a bias-controlled multiplex PCR. For the original study's pipeline: The number of nucleated cells in each sample was estimated by amplification of reference gene primers within the assay. To quantify the absolute abundance of each unique TCRbeta CDR3 rearrangement, sequence reads were collapsed and filtered. For each sample, productive Simpson clonality was calculated by taking the square root of Simpson's diversity index across productive rearrangements. In its TCRdb copy, this immuneACCESS table keeps in-frame sequences only and misses some clones. Where compared with another copy, unresolved V genes explain less than half of these, and the others have no known cause. V and J calls and clone size follow that table, whereas D and trimming were derived from the DNA. The sample table holds roughly 100,000 clones, of which 84% were seen once. Over 10% of the sample lies in the top ten.

The sequence is built from TRBV11-3 and TRBJ2-7; matching of 6 bases hints at TRBD1 as the D gene. Source material: peripheral blood. This receptor was taken from a human donor in a cohort sampled during active or convalescent COVID-19. The nucleotides read TGTGCCAGCAGCTTAGATTCCTGGGGACATCCAGGCGAGCAGTACTTC. It translates to CASSLDSWGHPGEQYF.